What follows are 24 T cell receptor beta chains derived from one specimen sequenced in a study of T cell changes during pregnancy in multiple sclerosis (dated by TCRdb to 2018 to 2020). Libraries were prepared through the immunoSEQ multiplex PCR assay. Sourced from immuneACCESS, this table was stored by TCRdb with only in-frame sequences that have V and J called. A share of the clones is absent; for the studies checked, an unresolved V gene accounts for under half, and the remainder has no known explanation. A total of tens of thousands of clones appear in this sample, roughly 94% of them only once. In total, the top ten clones hold around 1.5% of the sample. Material: peripheral blood, obtained in the second trimester of pregnancy. The receptors here all came from a female donor in good health, enrolled as a control in a pregnancy study.

V and J are TRBV28 and TRBJ1-1; possible D gene TRBD1, 6 bases. Germline V lookup: CDR1 MDHEN, CDR2 SYDVKM. Trimming removed 0 bases from V and 6 bases from J, with 14 bases in between. The CDR3 length is 15 residues. The CDR3 reads CASSLWDRTVAEAFF. Here the CDR3 DNA reads TGTGCCAGCAGTTTATGGGACAGAACAGTGGCTGAAGCTTTCTTT.

This clone has just one count. The chain uses TRBV28 and TRBJ2-7; 8 positions match TRBD1. V lost 6 bases, J lost 3 bases, and 4 bases stayed unmatched. The CDR3 totals 13 residues. Germline V CDR1 and CDR2: MDHEN, SYDVKM. The CDR3 DNA sequence: TGTGCCAGCAGCATCGGGACAGGCTACGAGCAGTACTTC. It translates to CASSIGTGYEQYF.

The V gene is TRBV7-9, the J gene TRBJ2-7; D unclear. CDR3 length: 13 amino acids. V lost 2 bases, J lost 2 bases, and 7 bases lay in between. CDR1 and CDR2 (germline): SEHNR, FQNEAQ (reference sequence). The CDR3 coding sequence is TGTGCCAGCAGCTTATCAGTTCCCTACGAGCAGTACTTC. Protein: CASSLSVPYEQYF.

Note on this clone: This clone may be a read error of a much larger clone one base away. The chain links TRBV2 to TRBJ2-7, with 9 bases that match TRBD1. From germline, CDR1 is SNHLY and CDR2 FYNNEI. The CDR3 contains 14 residues. Trimming cost V 1 base and J 2 bases; bases outside gene matches: 0. The chain's CDR3 is CASSEGQGAYEQYF. In DNA form, the CDR3 reads TGTGCCAGCAGTGAAGGACAGGGGGCCTACGAGCAGTACTTC.

The V gene is TRBV11-3, the J gene TRBJ2-7; TRBD1 matches 9 bases. Unmatched junction bases numbered 9, after V lost 5 bases and J lost 4 bases. Germline assignment: CDR1 SGHNT and CDR2 YENEEA. The CDR3 consists of 15 residues. This CDR3 is CASSAEQGAKYEQYF. Here the CDR3 DNA reads TGTGCCAGCAGCGCCGAACAGGGGGCGAAATACGAGCAGTACTTC.

The CDR3 is CASSLEGGPDPYEQYF. In nucleotides, the CDR3 is TGTGCCAGCAGCTTAGAAGGGGGCCCAGACCCCTACGAGCAGTACTTC. The rearrangement joins TRBV7-8 to TRBJ2-7; 7 nucleotides line up with TRBD1. The CDR3 is made up of 16 amino acids. With 1 base clipped from V and 2 bases from J, the junction kept 8 bases outside the gene matches. Germline loops: CDR1 SGHVS, CDR2 FQNEAQ.

The chain employs TRBV19 and TRBJ1-1; the D is unclear. The CDR3 is 11 residues long. V gave up 4 bases and J gave up 9 bases, with 9 bases separating them. Germline-derived CDR1 and CDR2 are LNHDA and SQIVND (reference sequence). The CDR3 is CASSKAGKAFF. The CDR3 bases are TGTGCCAGTAGTAAGGCGGGGAAAGCTTTCTTT.

The chain combines TRBV4-1 with TRBJ2-7, with a possible D match to TRBD2 (6 bases). Germline CDR1 MGHRA, CDR2 YSYEKL. V was clipped by 2 bases and J by 6 bases, with 14 bases between them. There are 14 residues in the CDR3. Here the CDR3 reads CASSQPGSVGEQYF. The CDR3 bases are TGCGCCAGCAGCCAACCCGGGAGCGTGGGCGAGCAGTACTTC.

The CDR3 nucleotides are TGTGCCAGCTCACCCAGACAGTACAATGAGCAGTTCTTC. It translates to CASSPRQYNEQFF. The genes are TRBV18 and TRBJ2-1; possible D gene TRBD1, 5 bases. V was cut by 3 bases and J by 4 bases, with 7 bases left in between. CDR3 size: 13 residues. Germline V gene sequence: CDR1 KGHSH, CDR2 LQKENI.

CDR3 in amino acids: CASSVASLAGTYEQYF. The CDR3 DNA reads TGTGCCAGCAGCGTAGCGAGTCTAGCGGGTACCTACGAGCAGTACTTC. The chain couples TRBV9 to TRBJ2-7, with 8 bases that match TRBD2. The CDR3 has 16 residues. V was clipped by 0 bases and J by 2 bases; unmatched bases: 7. The germline CDR1 and CDR2 sequences are SGDLS and YYNGEE.

This clone appeared a few times. The chain joins TRBV11-2 to TRBJ2-1; 12 positions agree with TRBD2. The CDR3 runs 19 residues. Looked up from germline, CDR1 is SGHAT and CDR2 is FQNNGV. V dropped 5 bases and J dropped 9; count of bases not matched to a gene: 20. The CDR3 bases are TGTGCCAGCAGCCCAGAATCTGACTTTAGACTAGCGGGAGTCAGTGAGCAGTTCTTC. As protein: CASSPESDFRLAGVSEQFF.

This clone was counted only a few times. The chain combines TRBV4-1 with TRBJ2-1, with 9 nucleotides matching TRBD2. The CDR3 is 15 amino acids. In germline, CDR1 is MGHRA, CDR2 YSYEKL. The V and J ends lost 1 base and 5 bases, in that order; junction bases with no gene match: 3. CDR3 coding DNA: TGCGCCAGCAGCCAAGGGGCTAGCGGGGACAATGAGCAGTTCTTC. This gives the protein CASSQGASGDNEQFF.

The chain has TRBV7-9 and TRBJ2-1; 13 positions match TRBD2. The V segment lost 6 bases and the J segment 5 bases; nucleotides outside the gene matches: 10. CDR1 and CDR2 from the germline V gene are SEHNR and FQNEAQ (reference sequence). The CDR3 spans 17 residues. For the CDR3, the DNA is TGTGCCAGCAGTTTCGGACTAGCGGGAGTCCTAAACAATGAGCAGTTCTTC. Residues: CASSFGLAGVLNNEQFF.

CDR3: CASSGGRMNTEAFF. The DNA of the CDR3 is TGTGCCAGCAGTGGTGGCAGAATGAACACTGAAGCTTTCTTT. The rearrangement uses TRBV25-1 and TRBJ1-1; no clear D gene. Trimming shortened V by 4 bases and J by 0 bases, and 9 bases separated the two germline ends. The CDR3 is 14 residues long. Per germline, CDR1 MGHDK and CDR2 SYGVNS.

V is TRBV9 and J is TRBJ2-4; 13 bases are shared with TRBD2. Trimming took 3 bases from V and 6 from J; bases not matched to a gene: 6. Germline assignment: CDR1 SGDLS and CDR2 YYNGEE. The CDR3 consists of 16 residues. The CDR3 DNA reads TGTGCCAGCAGCGCCCGACTAGCGGGAGGACTAAACATTCAGTACTTC. It specifies CASSARLAGGLNIQYF.

In this sample, this clone turned up once. The chain is built from TRBV7-3 and TRBJ2-3; D is possibly TRBD1 (6 bases). Trimming took off 5 bases at V and 0 bases at J, with 30 bases between the two ends. Germline CDR1 SGHTA, CDR2 FQGTGA. The CDR3 extends over 21 amino acids. In DNA, the CDR3 is TGTGCCAGCAGCCCCCGCAAGGCAGGGGACGGAAGAAAACCTAGCACAGATACGCAGTATTTT. Amino acids: CASSPRKAGDGRKPSTDTQYF.

The CDR3 loop reads CASSQRSQGSGEKLFF. The DNA of the CDR3 is TGCGCCAGCAGCCAAAGATCACAGGGGTCTGGGGAAAAACTGTTTTTT. The chain combines TRBV4-1 with TRBJ1-4; 7 bases agree with TRBD1. Per germline, CDR1 MGHRA and CDR2 YSYEKL. This CDR3 spans 16 amino acids. Unmatched junction bases numbered 11, after V lost 2 bases and J lost 8 bases.

V and J are TRBV7-9 and TRBJ2-7; weak D call: TRBD2 (5 bases). Germline CDR1 reads SEHNR; CDR2 reads FQNEAQ (reference sequence). Trimming took 2 bases from V and 3 from J, leaving 14 bases between them. The CDR3 consists of 15 residues. CDR3 coding DNA: TGTGCCAGCAGCTTACTCCCGGGGTCGGGCTACGAGCAGTACTTC. Translated: CASSLLPGSGYEQYF.

V gene TRBV7-9 combines with J gene TRBJ1-1; tentatively, D is TRBD1 (6 bases). The germline V and J ends were trimmed by 0 bases and 6 bases, with 14 bases remaining between them. Looked up from germline, CDR1 is SEHNR and CDR2 is FQNEAQ (reference sequence). The CDR3 runs 15 residues. CDR3 loop: CASSLAPGVTAEAFF. Written as DNA, the CDR3 is TGTGCCAGCAGCTTAGCCCCAGGGGTGACCGCTGAAGCTTTCTTT.

The rearrangement joins TRBV19 to TRBJ2-7; a possible D gene is TRBD1 (5 bases). V lost 4 bases to trimming and J lost 7 bases, with 14 bases between them. The length of the CDR3 is 13 residues. CDR1 LNHDA and CDR2 SQIVND come from the germline V gene (reference sequence). The CDR3 coding sequence is TGTGCCAGTAGTACGACATTCCAGGGAGAGCAGTACTTC. Translation: CASSTTFQGEQYF.

The V call is TRBV27, the J call TRBJ2-2; 12 bases are a match to TRBD2. Trimming took 4 bases from V and 6 from J; bases not matched to a gene: 6. The germline V gene has CDR1 MNHEY and CDR2 SMNVEV (reference sequence). The CDR3 spans 16 residues. The CDR3 is CASSWLAGGQAGELFF. The CDR3 DNA is TGTGCCAGCAGTTGGCTAGCGGGGGGGCAAGCCGGGGAGCTGTTTTTT.

This clone was counted a few times. The CDR3 loop is CASSSTSYGYTF. CDR3 sequence (DNA): TGTGCCAGCAGCTCCACAAGCTATGGCTACACCTTC. The gene calls are TRBV5-4 and TRBJ1-2, with unresolved D. This CDR3 has 12 amino acids. V lost 3 bases to trimming and J lost 4 bases, with 7 bases between them. Germline V gene lookup returns CDR1 SGHNT and CDR2 YYREEE (reference sequence).

The V call is TRBV10-3, the J call TRBJ1-1; D gene uncertain. CDR1 ENHRY and CDR2 SYGVKD come from the germline V gene. CDR3 size: 14 residues. V dropped 3 bases and J dropped 4 bases, with 12 bases sitting between them. The CDR3 loop is CAISELEESTEAFF. The DNA for the CDR3 is TGTGCCATCAGTGAATTGGAGGAGAGCACTGAAGCTTTCTTT.

CDR3 in amino acids: CAWSNRGGTEAFF. In nucleotides, the CDR3 is TGTGCCTGGAGTAACAGGGGGGGCACTGAAGCTTTCTTT. The gene calls are TRBV30 and TRBJ1-1; 8 bases fit TRBD1. The CDR3 runs to 13 residues. J lost 4 bases, V lost 2 bases, and 3 bases had no gene match. The germline gives CDR1 GTSNPN, CDR2 SVGIG (reference sequence).